There are many counts of the clone carrying this TCR beta chain. Library preparation (for TCRbeta) was performed with unique molecular identifiers. MiXCR, run by TCRdb on the PCR reads, gives a single entry per CDR3 protein. Of roughly 190,000 distinct CDR3 sequences listed, roughly 15% are singletons. These data originate in a study of T-cell reconstitution after alpha-beta-depleted transplantation in children. The CDR3 spans 14 residues. Germline V lookup: CDR1 SEHNR, CDR2 FQNEAQ (reference sequence). Unmatched junction bases numbered 6, after V lost 5 bases and J lost 10 bases. The sample in question was PBMCs from the stem cell graft donor, obtained from the stem cell graft. The sequence was obtained from a human donor who donated a stem cell graft to a child with acute lymphoblastic leukemia. The V and J genes are TRBV7-9 and TRBJ2-1, with 12 nucleotides matching TRBD2. The CDR3 DNA reads as TGTGCCAGCAGCGGACTAGCGGGGAGGGGGGAGCAGTTCTTC. Amino acids: CASSGLAGRGEQFF.